This paragraph reports one TCR beta chain. Germline CDR1 and CDR2: SNHLY and FYNNEI. The V gene lost 6 bases and the J gene lost 1 base, with 9 bases spanning the gap. The CDR3 runs to 13 residues. The data originate from a study of blood T cell repertoires in COVID-19. In the authors' workflow: Quantification of nucleated cells was approximated via reference gene primer amplification. The data were produced by immunoSEQ multiplex PCR, yet TCRdb's version contains in-frame clones alone and is incomplete. Clone size and the V and J calls come from that table; the DNA yielded D and trimming. Of around 50,000 clones in the sample, about 85% are singletons; the top ten hold roughly 4.3%.

This clonotype was sampled from a man between 40 and 49 years old with active COVID-19. Sequenced: peripheral blood. The genes are TRBV2 and TRBJ2-5, with TRBD2 as a possible D gene (6 bases). The CDR3 coding sequence is TGTGCCAGCAGCTTAGCGGTCCAAGAGACCCAGTACTTC. The encoded protein is CASSLAVQETQYF.